This paragraph covers one T cell receptor beta chain sequence. This clonotype was counted many times. Its antigen remains undetermined. No much larger clone is present one base from it, and per-base qualities are unavailable. CDR1 and CDR2 are drawn from the germline V gene (reference sequence): DFQATT, SNEGSKA. From the cysteine up to the phenylalanine, the CDR3 has a length of 14 residues. Just the 42-base CDR3 DNA is kept, in frame starting at base 1. Trimming at the junction amounts to 6 bases on V and 4 bases on J, and the germline ends lie 16 bases apart. This sample stems from a study of early T cells in non-severe SARS-CoV-2 infection (dated by TCRdb to the early 2020s). As for the study more broadly: TCR sequencing used bulk RNA from unsorted whole blood, so alpha and beta chains could not be paired.

What the study reported, not specific to this receptor: Matching against VDJdb was skewed toward anti-spike CD8 responses, likely underestimated virus-specific expansions, and missed private and CD4 specificities.

The study was a case-control design nested within a healthcare worker cohort in London, UK, with weekly nasopharyngeal swab PCR tests and blood sampling. Between 23 and 31 March 2020, the week of the UK lockdown, healthcare workers were enrolled and then followed up weekly for as long as 16 weeks. Library construction relied on 5' RACE. Sequencer: NextSeq 500. In the TCR library protocol, unique molecular identifiers were attached to individual cDNA molecules to correct for PCR bias and sequencing error. Both TCR alpha and beta chains were sequenced, and tight co-correlation was observed between alpha and beta sequence abundances in each sample. The source study handled its data this way. V gene, J gene and CDR3 annotation of TCR sequences was performed with Decombinator V4. TCRs were defined as expanded if a significant change between any two time points was detected under a Poisson model with p below 0.0001. TCR abundances were normalised to the total number of TCRs sequenced in each sample and reported as counts per million. TRAV1-2 paired with TRAJ12, TRAJ20 or TRAJ33 defined MAIT TCRs, while TRAV10 paired with TRAJ18 defined iNKT TCRs. VDJdb, accessed on 1 November 2021, was searched for TCRs annotated for CMV, EBV and SARS-CoV-2, and TCRs annotated for more than one antigen were excluded. TCRdb's own reprocessing of the public reads used fastp at Q25 and MiXCR and kept productive beta chains. All rows with the same CDR3 protein become a single entry with the most common DNA and genes. The V and J calls, along with clone size, are taken from TCRdb and not from the paper's own processing. In this sample the table shows about 34,000 distinct CDR3 sequences, about 6% of which occur a single time. Together, the top ten hold 7.6% of the sample.

The chain is assembled from TRBV20-1 and TRBJ1-5, with TRBD1 as a weak D call on 6 bases. Source material: whole blood. This sequence was found in an adult who was a healthcare worker with PCR-confirmed SARS-CoV-2 infection or an uninfected control (not recorded which). The nucleotide sequence reads as follows: TGCAGTGCCACCCCGGGACAAGTGAATCAGCCCCAGCATTTT. Translated, it reads CSATPGQVNQPQHF.